This T cell receptor beta chain was observed in a study of OX40 agonist ivuxolimab in advanced cancers. General study results and limits: Partial responders at 0.1-3.0 mg/kg showed near-lowest clonal expansion. The average count of expanded clones was higher among CD8+ T cells than among CD4+.

Measured with immunoSEQ multiplex PCR; TCRdb has only the in-frame clones, and not every one. Among approximately 88,000 clones listed, roughly 90% were seen once. This CDR3 contains 15 residues. CDR1 is SEHNR and CDR2 is FQNEAQ in the germline V gene (reference sequence). After removal of 4 bases from V and 7 bases from J, the junction contained 8 bases not matched to a gene. As to this clone: Its antigen is unknown.

The sample in question was CD4+ or CD8+ T cells sorted from blood, obtained in a trial of the OX40 agonist ivuxolimab. The TCR was taken from an adult with an advanced solid tumor such as melanoma, head and neck, liver or kidney cancer. The chain employs TRBV7-9 and TRBJ2-5; TRBD1 matches 11 bases. The CDR3 DNA reads TGTGCCAGCAGCTCTGAGGACAGGGGGCTAGGGACCCAGTACTTC. The encoded protein is CASSSEDRGLGTQYF.